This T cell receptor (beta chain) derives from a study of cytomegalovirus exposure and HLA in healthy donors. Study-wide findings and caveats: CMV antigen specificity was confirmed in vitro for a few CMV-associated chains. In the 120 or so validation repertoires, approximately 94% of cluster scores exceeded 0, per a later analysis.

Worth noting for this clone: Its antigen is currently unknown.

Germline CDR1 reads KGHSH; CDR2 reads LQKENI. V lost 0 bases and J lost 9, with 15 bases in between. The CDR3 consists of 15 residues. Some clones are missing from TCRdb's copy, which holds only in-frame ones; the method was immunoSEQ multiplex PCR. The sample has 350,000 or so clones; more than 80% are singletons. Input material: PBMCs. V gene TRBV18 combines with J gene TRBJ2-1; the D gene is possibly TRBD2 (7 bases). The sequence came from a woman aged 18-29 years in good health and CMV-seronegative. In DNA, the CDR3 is TGTGCCAGCTCACCACCGTGGGAGGGGGGCGGTGAGCAGTTCTTC. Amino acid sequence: CASSPPWEGGGEQFF.